This entry features one TCR beta chain sequence. Source study methods: Estimated nucleated cell counts came from reference gene primer amplification. The repertoire was sequenced with immunoSEQ multiplex PCR; TCRdb's copy has only in-frame clones and lacks some. V and J calls and clone size are copied from that table; D and trimming were computed from the DNA. Among roughly 43,000 clones listed, around 86% were seen once. The data originate from a study of blood T cell repertoires in COVID-19. Study-level information: Sites in the United States, Italy and Spain provided acute and convalescent COVID-19 samples. T cells, B-cell-depleted T cells, or PBMCs supplied cDNA or gDNA.

The receptor comes from an elderly woman with acute or convalescent COVID-19. Specimen: peripheral blood.

CDR3 DNA sequence: TGTGCCAGCTCACCACTTCGACTAGCGGAACAAGAGACCCAGTACTTC. The encoded protein is CASSPLRLAEQETQYF. The chain is built from TRBV18 and TRBJ2-5, with TRBD2 matching 9 bases. Germline CDR1 and CDR2: KGHSH and LQKENI. There are 16 residues in the CDR3. V trimming: 1 base; J trimming: 2 bases; junction bases outside the gene matches: 5.